These 31 T cell receptor beta chains came from one sample sequenced in a study of OX40 agonist ivuxolimab in advanced cancers. TCRdb's table, derived via immunoSEQ multiplex PCR, lists solely in-frame clones and lacks some. Counted here are tens of thousands of clones, 75% to 90% occurring once; the ten biggest clones make up roughly 0.5%. Sequencing used CD4+ or CD8+ T cells sorted from blood, obtained in a trial of the OX40 agonist ivuxolimab. These receptors all come from an adult with an advanced solid tumor such as melanoma, head and neck, liver or kidney cancer.

V gene TRBV7-7 combines with J gene TRBJ2-3, with 9 bases matching TRBD2. J gave up 5 bases and V 5 bases, and 8 bases lay outside the gene matches. Germline CDR1 is SSHAT and CDR2 is FNYEAQ (reference sequence). The CDR3 has 15 amino acids. CDR3 bases: TGTGCCAGCAGCCGTGGGCGGGAGGGCCAAGATACGCAGTATTTT. This gives the protein CASSRGREGQDTQYF.

This clone has more than one count but fewer than ten. This sequence joins TRBV7-2 and TRBJ1-2; D is perhaps TRBD1 (5 bases). This CDR3 has 13 amino acids. The germline V gene encodes CDR1 SGHTA and CDR2 FQGNSA. Deletions cut 0 bases from V and 3 bases from J, with 5 bases between. The CDR3 loop is CASSLAGDYGYTF. CDR3 coding DNA: TGTGCCAGCAGCTTAGCAGGGGACTATGGCTACACCTTC. The whole variable domain, remainder taken from reference TRBV7-2 and TRBJ1-2, is GAGVSQSPSNKVTEKGKDVELRCDPISGHTALYWYRQSLGQGLEFLIYFQGNSAPDKSGLPSDRFSAERTGGSVSTLTIQRTQQEDSAVYLCASSLAGDYGYTFGSGTRLTVV.

The chain combines TRBV6-1 with TRBJ2-5, with D possibly matching TRBD2 (5 bases). Germline V gives CDR1 MNHNS, CDR2 SASEGT. V shed 4 bases and J shed 2 bases, with 11 bases lying between them. The CDR3 contains 14 residues. The CDR3 region is CASSVDRGQETQYF. In DNA form, the CDR3 reads TGTGCCAGCAGTGTTGACCGGGGTCAAGAGACCCAGTACTTC.

The J gene is TRBJ2-3, the V gene TRBV7-6; tentative D call: TRBD1 (6 bases). V lost 3 bases and J 2 bases, leaving 12 bases between the germline ends. The CDR3 contains 15 residues. The germline CDR1 and CDR2 sequences are SGHVS and FNYEAQ. The CDR3 loop is CASSFGQQLTDTQYF. The CDR3 nucleotides are TGTGCCAGCAGCTTTGGACAGCAACTCACAGATACGCAGTATTTT.

The gene calls are TRBV27 and TRBJ2-1; 8 nucleotides match TRBD2. Germline values: CDR1 MNHEY, CDR2 SMNVEV (reference sequence). V trimming: 10 bases; J trimming: 4 bases; junction bases outside the gene matches: 9. The CDR3 covers 14 residues. CDR3 loop: CATLKAGDYNEQFF. The CDR3 nucleotides read TGTGCCACCCTAAAAGCGGGAGATTACAATGAGCAGTTCTTC.

The chain combines TRBV5-4 with TRBJ2-2; 13 bases map to TRBD2. CDR1 and CDR2 (germline): SGHNT, YYREEE (reference sequence). This CDR3 has 18 residues. Trimming cost V 4 bases and J 4 bases; bases outside gene matches: 10. The CDR3 bases are TGTGCCAGCAGCCCCACTAGCGGGGGGGCCGCTGGCACCGGGGAGCTGTTTTTT. It codes for CASSPTSGGAAGTGELFF.

This chain links TRBV6-1 with TRBJ2-7, with a possible D match to TRBD1 (6 bases). The CDR3 is 13 amino acids. CDR1 MNHNS and CDR2 SASEGT come from the germline V gene. Trimming pared 7 bases from V and 1 base from J, leaving 11 bases between. The DNA for the CDR3 is TGTGCCAGCACTTACAGGGAATCCTACGAGCAGTACTTC. This codes for CASTYRESYEQYF.

This clone has just one count. V is TRBV11-2 and J is TRBJ2-1, with 13 bases identical to TRBD2. J lost 7 bases, V lost 6 bases, and 3 bases had no gene match. Germline V lookup: CDR1 SGHAT, CDR2 FQNNGV. The CDR3 spans 14 residues. CDR3 protein: CASRGLAGFNEQFF. In DNA form, the CDR3 reads TGTGCCAGCAGGGGACTAGCGGGATTTAATGAGCAGTTCTTC.

In nucleotides, the CDR3 is TGTGCCAGCAGTCCCTCCGGACCCAGCGGGAGTTGGTATGAGCAGTTCTTC. Its translation is CASSPSGPSGSWYEQFF. The gene calls are TRBV28 and TRBJ2-1; 8 positions agree with TRBD2. The CDR3 extends over 17 amino acids. Unmatched junction bases numbered 17, after V lost 5 bases and J lost 8 bases. CDR1 is MDHEN, CDR2 SYDVKM, per germline.

The chain uses TRBV6-5 and TRBJ2-5; D might be TRBD2 (7 bases). This CDR3 region has 14 residues. Germline V CDR1 and CDR2: MNHEY, SVGAGI. The V end was cut by 6 bases, the J end by 2 bases, with 13 bases between. CDR3 sequence reads: CASRPRGAQETQYF. The CDR3, as DNA: TGTGCCAGCAGGCCCCGGGGGGCACAAGAGACCCAGTACTTC.

The J gene is TRBJ2-7, the V gene TRBV18; D may correspond to TRBD1 or TRBD2 (5 bases each). Germline CDR1 is KGHSH and CDR2 is LQKENI. There are 12 residues in the CDR3. V lost 5 bases and J 7 bases, leaving 12 bases between the germline ends. CDR3 region: CASSTGPGEQYF. CDR3 DNA: TGTGCCAGCTCAACGGGACCCGGGGAGCAGTACTTC.

The chain is built from TRBV19 and TRBJ1-2; D uncertain. Trimming stripped 5 bases from V and 4 bases from J, with 14 bases between. This CDR3 region has 14 residues. The germline V gene has CDR1 LNHDA and CDR2 SQIVND (reference sequence). CDR3 DNA sequence: TGTGCCAGTAGTCCTGACACCTCCGGCTATGGCTACACCTTC. It encodes CASSPDTSGYGYTF.

The V gene is TRBV7-2, the J gene TRBJ2-1; D gene unclear. This CDR3 has 12 amino acids. V was cut by 8 bases and J by 9 bases, with 14 bases left in between. Germline CDR1 SGHTA, CDR2 FQGNSA. The CDR3, as DNA: TGTGCCAGCGACAACAAAAACAGTGAGCAGTTCTTC. Translation: CASDNKNSEQFF.

The chain's CDR3 is CASRITGAQYF. DNA of the CDR3: TGTGCCAGCAGAATAACAGGGGCCCAGTACTTC. This chain uses TRBV11-2 with TRBJ2-5, with TRBD1 matching 7 bases. Germline V gene lookup returns CDR1 SGHAT and CDR2 FQNNGV. With V trimmed by 6 bases and J by 9 bases, 4 bases remained unmatched. This CDR3 contains 11 residues.

The chain uses TRBV27 and TRBJ1-6; TRBD1 might be the D (6 bases). The ends were cut back, 4 bases at V and 14 bases at J, with 15 bases in the middle. Germline CDR1 and CDR2: MNHEY and SMNVEV (reference sequence). The CDR3 loop spans 13 amino acids. CDR3 loop: CASSSSGGATLHF. For the CDR3, the DNA is TGTGCCAGCAGTTCGTCGGGGGGCGCAACCCTCCACTTT.

This CDR3 is CASSLGRGTDPSGYTF. The CDR3 coding sequence is TGTGCCAGCAGCTTAGGAAGGGGTACCGACCCCAGTGGCTACACCTTC. The V and J genes are TRBV7-8 and TRBJ1-2, with a possible D match to TRBD1 (5 bases). Looked up from germline, CDR1 is SGHVS and CDR2 is FQNEAQ. V was clipped by 1 base and J by 7 bases, with 19 bases between them. The CDR3 sequence is 16 residues long.

CDR3 in DNA: TGTGCCAGCTCACCGGGACAAGCGAAGCACGGGGAGCTGTTTTTT. Protein product: CASSPGQAKHGELFF. This sequence joins TRBV18 and TRBJ2-2; D is possibly TRBD1 (6 bases). Germline V lookup: CDR1 KGHSH, CDR2 LQKENI. CDR3 size: 15 residues. Trimming removed 3 bases from V and 7 bases from J, with 15 bases in between.

V and J are TRBV9 and TRBJ2-6; possibly TRBD1 for D (5 bases). With 3 bases removed from V and 0 bases from J, the gap between germline ends came to 10 bases. Germline-derived CDR1 and CDR2 are SGDLS and YYNGEE. This CDR3 region has 16 residues. The CDR3 DNA follows: TGTGCCAGCAGCGCCGGACACCACTCTGGGGCCAACGTCCTGACTTTC. It specifies CASSAGHHSGANVLTF.

The chain employs TRBV5-6 and TRBJ2-2; TRBD1 is a possible D gene (6 bases). CDR1 SGHDT and CDR2 YYEEEE come from the germline V gene. The CDR3 totals 16 residues. Trimming pared 2 bases from V and 0 bases from J, leaving 11 bases between. The CDR3 spells CASSFWTVPNTGELFF. The CDR3 nucleotides are TGTGCCAGCAGCTTCTGGACAGTTCCGAACACCGGGGAGCTGTTTTTT. The full variable domain, completed using reference TRBV5-6 and TRBJ2-2, is DAGVTQSPTHLIKTRGQQVTLRCSPKSGHDTVSWYQQALGQGPQFIFQYYEEEERQRGNFPDRFSGHQFPNYSSELNVNALLLGDSALYLCASSFWTVPNTGELFFGEGSRLTVL.

The chain carries TRBV6-6 and TRBJ2-5; 9 nucleotides agree with TRBD1. After removal of 2 bases from V and 5 bases from J, the junction contained 6 bases not matched to a gene. This CDR3 is 15 amino acids long. Germline assignment: CDR1 MNHNY and CDR2 SVGAGI (reference sequence). The CDR3, as DNA: TGTGCCAGCAGTTACGGTGACAGGGGGGCGGAGACCCAGTACTTC. Encoded protein: CASSYGDRGAETQYF.

The chain uses TRBV5-1 and TRBJ1-2; D gene ambiguous. CDR3 length: 15 amino acids. V was trimmed by 0 bases and J by 0 bases, leaving 9 bases between them. The germline V gene has CDR1 SGHRS and CDR2 YFSETQ. The CDR3 sequence is CASSLEGETNYGYTF. DNA for the CDR3: TGCGCCAGCAGCTTGGAAGGAGAGACTAACTATGGCTACACCTTC.

The chain uses TRBV28 and TRBJ1-3; D gene ambiguous. Per germline, CDR1 MDHEN and CDR2 SYDVKM. V gave up 6 bases and J gave up 2 bases, with 8 bases separating them. The CDR3 sequence is 13 residues long. CDR3 sequence reads: CASSLGPGNTIYF. DNA of the CDR3: TGTGCCAGCAGCCTAGGCCCTGGAAACACCATATATTTT. The full variable domain, with the rest looked up from reference TRBV28 and TRBJ1-3, is DVKVTQSSRYLVKRTGEKVFLECVQDMDHENMFWYRQDPGLGLRLIYFSYDVKMKEKGDIPEGYSVSREKKERFSLILESASTNQTSMYLCASSLGPGNTIYFGEGSWLTVV.

The rearrangement links TRBV9 to TRBJ2-7; 9 bases agree with TRBD1. Germline V lookup: CDR1 SGDLS, CDR2 YYNGEE. The CDR3 runs to 18 residues. J lost 4 bases, V lost 3 bases, and 17 bases had no gene match. This chain's CDR3 is CASSAGTGSQRATYEQYF. The CDR3 DNA follows: TGTGCCAGCAGCGCCGGGACAGGGTCACAGCGAGCGACTTACGAGCAGTACTTC.

The rearrangement joins TRBV6-5 to TRBJ2-7; 9 bases match TRBD1. V lost 5 bases to trimming and J lost 5 bases; unmatched junction nucleotides: 7. The CDR3 is 14 amino acids. Per germline, CDR1 MNHEY and CDR2 SVGAGI. In DNA, the CDR3 is TGTGCCAGCAGTAACGGACAGGGGATCCACGAGCAGTACTTC. It translates to CASSNGQGIHEQYF.

The rearrangement uses TRBV5-1 and TRBJ1-2; no clear D gene. There are 13 residues in the CDR3. V was trimmed by 0 bases and J by 5 bases, leaving 8 bases between them. Germline loops: CDR1 SGHRS, CDR2 YFSETQ. CDR3 in DNA: TGCGCCAGCAGCTTGGACAGTACGTATGGCTACACCTTC. Translated: CASSLDSTYGYTF.

The gene calls are TRBV6-1 and TRBJ1-2, with a tentative D call TRBD1 (6 bases). Germline loops: CDR1 MNHNS, CDR2 SASEGT. The ends were cut back, 8 bases at V and 5 bases at J, with 15 bases in the middle. The CDR3 is 13 amino acids. CDR3 sequence (DNA): TGTGCCAGCCGGGGCACAGGGCCTTATGGCTACACCTTC. Its protein product is CASRGTGPYGYTF.

The chain carries TRBV16 and TRBJ2-5, with D maybe TRBD1 (6 bases). Trimming removed 4 bases from V and 4 bases from J, with 10 bases in between. This CDR3 has 13 amino acids. CDR1 KGHSY and CDR2 FQNENV come from the germline V gene. The CDR3 here is CASSRGQGETQYF. DNA for the CDR3: TGTGCCAGCAGCCGGGGGCAGGGAGAGACCCAGTACTTC.

The rearrangement uses TRBV7-2 and TRBJ2-7; D uncertain. CDR1 is SGHTA and CDR2 is FQGNSA in the germline V gene. V was shortened by 0 bases and J by 2 bases, with 11 bases between the two germline ends. The CDR3 has 15 amino acids. CDR3 sequence reads: CASSLALGTTYEQYF. CDR3 nucleotide sequence: TGTGCCAGCAGCTTAGCTCTGGGTACCACCTACGAGCAGTACTTC.

The J gene is TRBJ2-1, the V gene TRBV7-2; 12 positions match TRBD2. The CDR3 is 13 residues long. Germline V gene sequence: CDR1 SGHTA, CDR2 FQGNSA. With V trimmed by 5 bases and J by 14 bases, 7 bases remained unmatched. The CDR3 region is CASSPLAGGPEFF. CDR3 bases: TGTGCCAGCAGCCCTCTAGCGGGGGGGCCTGAGTTCTTC.

V and J are TRBV5-1 and TRBJ2-7; 12 nucleotides line up with TRBD2. V shed 4 bases and J 9 bases; nucleotides not matched to a gene: 8. Germline values: CDR1 SGHRS, CDR2 YFSETQ. The CDR3 runs 14 residues. As DNA, the CDR3 is TGCGCCAGCAGCGGATCGACTAGCGGGGGATTGCAGTACTTC. Encoded protein: CASSGSTSGGLQYF.

The rearrangement uses TRBV9 and TRBJ2-1; TRBD2 matches at 8 bases. With 4 bases clipped from V and 3 bases from J, the junction kept 6 bases outside the gene matches. CDR1 SGDLS and CDR2 YYNGEE come from the germline V gene. The CDR3 length is 15 residues. The CDR3 nucleotides are TGTGCCAGCAGCCAAACCGGGACTAGCTACAATGAGCAGTTCTTC. Translation: CASSQTGTSYNEQFF.